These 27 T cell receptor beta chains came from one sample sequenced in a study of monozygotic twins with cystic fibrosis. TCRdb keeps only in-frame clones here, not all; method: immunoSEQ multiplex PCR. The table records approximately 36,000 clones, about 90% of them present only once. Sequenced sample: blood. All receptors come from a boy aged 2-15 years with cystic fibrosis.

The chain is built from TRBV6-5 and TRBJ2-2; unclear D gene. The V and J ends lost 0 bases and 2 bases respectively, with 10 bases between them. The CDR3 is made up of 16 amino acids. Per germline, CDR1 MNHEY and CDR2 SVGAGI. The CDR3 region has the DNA TGTGCCAGCAGTTACTCCAGATTTTATAACACCGGGGAGCTGTTTTTT. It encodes CASSYSRFYNTGELFF.

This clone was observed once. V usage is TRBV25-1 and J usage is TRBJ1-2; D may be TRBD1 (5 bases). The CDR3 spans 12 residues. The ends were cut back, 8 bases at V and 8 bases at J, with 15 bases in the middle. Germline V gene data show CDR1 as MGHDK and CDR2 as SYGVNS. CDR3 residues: CASGGALLGYTF. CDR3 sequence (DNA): TGTGCCAGCGGGGGAGCCCTATTGGGCTACACCTTC.

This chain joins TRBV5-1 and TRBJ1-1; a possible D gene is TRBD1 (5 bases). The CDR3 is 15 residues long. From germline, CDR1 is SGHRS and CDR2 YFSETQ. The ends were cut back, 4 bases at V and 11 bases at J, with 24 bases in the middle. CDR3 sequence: CASSGGANRYQGAFF. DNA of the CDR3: TGCGCCAGCAGCGGAGGGGCCAACAGGTACCAAGGGGCTTTCTTT.

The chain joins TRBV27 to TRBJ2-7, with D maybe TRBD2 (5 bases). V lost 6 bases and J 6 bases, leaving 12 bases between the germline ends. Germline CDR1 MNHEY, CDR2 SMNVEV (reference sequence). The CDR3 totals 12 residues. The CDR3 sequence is CASSPQEGEQYF. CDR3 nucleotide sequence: TGTGCCAGCAGCCCTCAAGAGGGCGAGCAGTACTTC.

In DNA form, the CDR3 reads TGCGCCAGCAGCTGGGGACAGGGCCCTAACTATGGCTACACCTTC. It is translated as CASSWGQGPNYGYTF. The genes are TRBV5-1 and TRBJ1-2; 9 bases match TRBD1. CDR3 length: 15 amino acids. CDR1 SGHRS and CDR2 YFSETQ come from the germline V gene. Trimming took 3 bases from V and 0 from J; bases not matched to a gene: 3.

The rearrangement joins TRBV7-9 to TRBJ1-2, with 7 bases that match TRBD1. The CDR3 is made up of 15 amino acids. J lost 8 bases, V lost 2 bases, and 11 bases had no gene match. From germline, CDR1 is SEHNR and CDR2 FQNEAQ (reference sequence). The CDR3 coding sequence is TGTGCCAGCAGCTTATCCGACAGGGCCACAGGGGGCTACACCTTC. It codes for CASSLSDRATGGYTF.

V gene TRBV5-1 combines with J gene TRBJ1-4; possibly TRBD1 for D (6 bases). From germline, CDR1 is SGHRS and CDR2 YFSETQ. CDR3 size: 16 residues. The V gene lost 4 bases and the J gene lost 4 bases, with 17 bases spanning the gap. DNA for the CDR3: TGCGCCAGCAGCCCCTCATATAGGGGGAATAATGAAAAACTGTTTTTT. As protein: CASSPSYRGNNEKLFF.

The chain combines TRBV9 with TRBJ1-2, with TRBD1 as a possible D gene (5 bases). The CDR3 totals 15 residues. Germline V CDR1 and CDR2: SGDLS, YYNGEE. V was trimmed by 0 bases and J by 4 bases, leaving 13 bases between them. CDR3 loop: CASSVAVGEVYGYTF. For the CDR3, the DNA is TGTGCCAGCAGCGTAGCGGTAGGGGAGGTCTATGGCTACACCTTC. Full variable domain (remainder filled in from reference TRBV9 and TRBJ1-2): DSGVTQTPKHLITATGQRVTLRCSPRSGDLSVYWYQQSLDQGLQFLIQYYNGEERAKGNILERFSAQQFPDLHSELNLSSLELGDSALYFCASSVAVGEVYGYTFGSGTRLTVV.

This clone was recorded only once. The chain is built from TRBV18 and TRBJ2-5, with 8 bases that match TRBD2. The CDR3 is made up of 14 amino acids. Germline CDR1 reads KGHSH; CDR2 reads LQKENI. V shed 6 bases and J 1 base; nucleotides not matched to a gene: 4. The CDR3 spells CASSPGLAQETQYF. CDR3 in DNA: TGTGCCAGCTCCCCTGGACTAGCCCAAGAGACCCAGTACTTC.

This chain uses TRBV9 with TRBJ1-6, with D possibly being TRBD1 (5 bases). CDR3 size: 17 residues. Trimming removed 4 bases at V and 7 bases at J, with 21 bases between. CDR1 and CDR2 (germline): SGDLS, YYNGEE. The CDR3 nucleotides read TGTGCCAGCAGCAGACAAACGGGCCCCCGGGGGAATTCACCCCTCCACTTT. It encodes CASSRQTGPRGNSPLHF.

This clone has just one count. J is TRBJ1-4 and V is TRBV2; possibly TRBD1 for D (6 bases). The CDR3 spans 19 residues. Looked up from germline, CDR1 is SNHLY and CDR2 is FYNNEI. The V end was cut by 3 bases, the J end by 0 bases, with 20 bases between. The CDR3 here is CASSDNKDSSSTTNEKLFF. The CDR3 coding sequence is TGTGCCAGCAGTGATAATAAGGACAGCTCCTCTACAACTAATGAAAAACTGTTTTTT.

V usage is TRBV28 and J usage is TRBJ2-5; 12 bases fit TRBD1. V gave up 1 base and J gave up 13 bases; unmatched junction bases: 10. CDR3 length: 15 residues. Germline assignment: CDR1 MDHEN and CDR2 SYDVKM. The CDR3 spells CASSLSGTGGSLGYF. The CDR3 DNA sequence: TGTGCCAGCAGTTTATCTGGGACAGGGGGCTCCTTGGGGTACTTC.

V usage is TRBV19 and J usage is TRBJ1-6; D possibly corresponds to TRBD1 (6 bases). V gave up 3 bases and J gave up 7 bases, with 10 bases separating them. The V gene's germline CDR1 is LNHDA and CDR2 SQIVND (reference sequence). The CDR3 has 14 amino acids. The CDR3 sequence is CASSMGATNSPLHF. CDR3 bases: TGTGCCAGTAGTATGGGGGCGACGAATTCACCCCTCCACTTT.

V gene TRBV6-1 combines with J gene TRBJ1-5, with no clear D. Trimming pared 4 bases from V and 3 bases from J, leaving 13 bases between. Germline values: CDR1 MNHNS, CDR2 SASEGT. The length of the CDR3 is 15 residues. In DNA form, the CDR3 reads TGTGCCAGCAGTGGCGAACATTACATCAATCAGCCCCAGCATTTT. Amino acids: CASSGEHYINQPQHF.

DNA for the CDR3: TGTGCCAGCAGTTTATGGGGGCAGAACCATGGCTACACCTTC. The encoded protein is CASSLWGQNHGYTF. The chain carries TRBV6-5 and TRBJ1-2, with D tentatively TRBD1 (6 bases). This CDR3 has 14 residues. With 4 bases removed from V and 6 bases from J, the gap between germline ends came to 15 bases. Germline values: CDR1 MNHEY, CDR2 SVGAGI.

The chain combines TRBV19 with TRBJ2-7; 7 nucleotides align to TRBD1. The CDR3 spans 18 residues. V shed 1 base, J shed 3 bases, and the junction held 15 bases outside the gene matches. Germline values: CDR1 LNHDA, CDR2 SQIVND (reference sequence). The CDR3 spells CASSIGLPTGSFNYEQYF. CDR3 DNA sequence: TGTGCCAGTAGTATAGGTCTCCCGACAGGGTCATTTAACTACGAGCAGTACTTC.

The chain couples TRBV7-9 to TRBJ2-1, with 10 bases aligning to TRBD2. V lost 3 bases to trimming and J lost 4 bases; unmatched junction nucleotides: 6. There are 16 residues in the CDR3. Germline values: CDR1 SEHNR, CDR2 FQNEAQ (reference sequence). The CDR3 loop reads CASSFGLAGEYNEQFF. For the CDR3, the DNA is TGTGCCAGCAGCTTTGGGCTAGCGGGGGAGTACAATGAGCAGTTCTTC.

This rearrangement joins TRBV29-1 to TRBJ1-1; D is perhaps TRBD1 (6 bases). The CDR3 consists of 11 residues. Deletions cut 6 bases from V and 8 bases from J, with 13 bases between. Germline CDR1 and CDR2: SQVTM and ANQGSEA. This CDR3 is CSVTAGDEAFF. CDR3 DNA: TGCAGCGTCACGGCAGGGGACGAAGCTTTCTTT. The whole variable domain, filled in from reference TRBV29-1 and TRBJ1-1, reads SAVISQKPSRDICQRGTSLTIQCQVDSQVTMMFWYRQQPGQSLTLIATANQGSEATYESGFVIDKFPISRPNLTFSTLTVSNMSPEDSSIYLCSVTAGDEAFFGQGTRLTVV.

CDR3 sequence: CASSLGESRGPHEQYF. The DNA for the CDR3 is TGTGCCAGCAGTTTAGGGGAATCCAGGGGGCCCCACGAGCAGTACTTC. The chain links TRBV28 to TRBJ2-7, with 8 positions matching TRBD1. V was clipped by 2 bases and J by 5 bases; unmatched bases: 11. Germline assignment: CDR1 MDHEN and CDR2 SYDVKM. There are 16 residues in the CDR3.

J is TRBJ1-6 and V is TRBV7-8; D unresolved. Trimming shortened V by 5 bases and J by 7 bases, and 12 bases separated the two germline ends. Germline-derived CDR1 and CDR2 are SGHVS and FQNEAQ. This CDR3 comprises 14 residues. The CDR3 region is CASSEPLGNSPLHF. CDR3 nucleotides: TGTGCCAGCAGCGAACCCCTAGGGAATTCACCCCTCCACTTT.

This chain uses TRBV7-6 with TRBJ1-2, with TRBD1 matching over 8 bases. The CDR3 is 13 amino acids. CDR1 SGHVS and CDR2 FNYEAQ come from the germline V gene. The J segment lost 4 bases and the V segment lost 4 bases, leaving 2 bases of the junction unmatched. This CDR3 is CASSYDRGYGYTF. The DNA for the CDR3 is TGTGCCAGCAGCTATGACAGGGGCTATGGCTACACCTTC.

In DNA form, the CDR3 reads TGTGCCAGCAGCTTAAAGGGACAGCTGCCCGCGGCTGGCTACACCTTC. Translated: CASSLKGQLPAAGYTF. The chain recombines TRBV13 with TRBJ1-2, with TRBD1 matching over 7 bases. The CDR3 length is 16 residues. V lost 2 bases to trimming and J lost 7 bases; unmatched junction nucleotides: 13. Germline CDR1 is PRHDT and CDR2 is FYEKMQ (reference sequence).

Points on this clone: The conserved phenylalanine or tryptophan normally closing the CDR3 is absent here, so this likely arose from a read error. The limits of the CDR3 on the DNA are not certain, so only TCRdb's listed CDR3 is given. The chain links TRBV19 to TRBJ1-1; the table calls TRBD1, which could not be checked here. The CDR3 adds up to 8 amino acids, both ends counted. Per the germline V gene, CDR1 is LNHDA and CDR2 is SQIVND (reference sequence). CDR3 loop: CASRPGAS.

This chain's CDR3 is CASSLSSGTRNEKLFF. The CDR3 DNA reads as TGCGCCAGCAGCTTAAGCTCCGGGACGAGGAATGAAAAACTGTTTTTT. The V gene is TRBV5-1, the J gene TRBJ1-4; D perhaps matches TRBD1 (5 bases). The germline V and J ends were trimmed by 2 bases and 5 bases, with 16 bases remaining between them. Looked up from germline, CDR1 is SGHRS and CDR2 is YFSETQ. The CDR3 consists of 16 residues. Based on the CDR3 plus reference TRBV5-1 and TRBJ1-4, the full variable domain is KAGVTQTPRYLIKTRGQQVTLSCSPISGHRSVSWYQQTPGQGLQFLFEYFSETQRNKGNFPGRFSGRQFSNSRSEMNVSTLELGDSALYLCASSLSSGTRNEKLFFGSGTQLSVL.

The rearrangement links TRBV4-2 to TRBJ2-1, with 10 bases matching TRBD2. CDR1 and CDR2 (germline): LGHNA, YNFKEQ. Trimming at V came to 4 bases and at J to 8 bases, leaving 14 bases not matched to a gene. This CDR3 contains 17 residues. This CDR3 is CASSRASAGGLIDEQFF. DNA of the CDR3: TGTGCCAGCAGCCGAGCTTCAGCGGGGGGGCTTATCGATGAGCAGTTCTTC.

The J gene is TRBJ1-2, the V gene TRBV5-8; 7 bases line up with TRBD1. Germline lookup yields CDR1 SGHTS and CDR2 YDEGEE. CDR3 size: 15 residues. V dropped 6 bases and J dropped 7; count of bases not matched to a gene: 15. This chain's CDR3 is CASTYGQARSSGYTF. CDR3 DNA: TGTGCCAGCACCTACGGACAGGCTCGATCGAGTGGCTACACCTTC.

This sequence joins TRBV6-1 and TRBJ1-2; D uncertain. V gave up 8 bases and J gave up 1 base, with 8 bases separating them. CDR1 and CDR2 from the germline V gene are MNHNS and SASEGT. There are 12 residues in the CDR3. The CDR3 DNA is TGTGCCAGCGGAGGGCTTAACTATGGCTACACCTTC. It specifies CASGGLNYGYTF.